The rows below give T cell receptor beta chains drawn from one sample of a study of OX40 agonist ivuxolimab in advanced cancers. Clones were read by immunoSEQ multiplex PCR, and TCRdb kept only the in-frame ones, dropping some. The sample gives fewer than 70,000 clones, about 80% of which show up once; around 2.1% is in the top ten. This specimen consisted of CD4+ or CD8+ T cells sorted from blood, obtained in a trial of the OX40 agonist ivuxolimab. These receptors all come from an adult with an advanced solid tumor such as melanoma, head and neck, liver or kidney cancer. CDR3s include the opening cysteine and the closing phenylalanine or tryptophan. A D gene is named only where the DNA matches it firmly. Only some rows state a clone size, as once, few, many or a class for expanded clones.

clone size: .; V gene: TRBV18; D gene: TRBD1; J gene: TRBJ2-7; CDR3 DNA: TGTGCCAGCTCACCGACGACAGGGGGCGAGAACGAGCAGTACTTC; CDR3 protein: CASSPTTGGENEQYF
clone size: .; V gene: TRBV9; D gene: .; J gene: TRBJ2-2; CDR3 DNA: TGTGCCAGCAGCGTAGGGGGTCCCACCGGGGAGCTGTTTTTT; CDR3 protein: CASSVGGPTGELFF
clone size: .; V gene: TRBV5-1; D gene: TRBD1; J gene: TRBJ1-6; CDR3 DNA: TGCGCCAGCAGCGCAGGGACAGGGGAGGTGTATAATTCACCCCTCCACTTT; CDR3 protein: CASSAGTGEVYNSPLHF
clone size: .; V gene: TRBV11-2; D gene: .; J gene: TRBJ2-7; CDR3 DNA: TGTGCCAGCAGCCAGACGGGGTTGTGGGCCCTATTGAACGAGCAGTACTTC; CDR3 protein: CASSQTGLWALLNEQYF
clone size: .; V gene: TRBV28; D gene: .; J gene: TRBJ1-5; CDR3 DNA: TGTGCCAGCAGCGGGCAGGGTGCAGGGAATCAGCCCCAGCATTTT; CDR3 protein: CASSGQGAGNQPQHF
clone size: once; V gene: TRBV4-1; D gene: .; J gene: TRBJ1-5; CDR3 DNA: TGCGCCAGCAGCCAAGCGCAGGGTGTGGGTCAGCCCCAGCATTTT; CDR3 protein: CASSQAQGVGQPQHF
clone size: .; V gene: TRBV4-1; D gene: .; J gene: TRBJ2-5; CDR3 DNA: TGCGCCAGCAGCCAAGGCCCACTTTCGAGCACCCAAGAGACCCAGTACTTC; CDR3 protein: CASSQGPLSSTQETQYF
clone size: .; V gene: TRBV9; D gene: TRBD2; J gene: TRBJ2-2; CDR3 DNA: TGTGCCAGCAGCGTGCTAGCGGGGGACACCGGGGAGCTGTTTTTT; CDR3 protein: CASSVLAGDTGELFF
clone size: .; V gene: TRBV28; D gene: .; J gene: TRBJ1-3; CDR3 DNA: TGTGCCAGCATCGGAGCCGGTGGGACCGGAAACACCATATATTTT; CDR3 protein: CASIGAGGTGNTIYF
clone size: once; V gene: TRBV6-1; D gene: .; J gene: TRBJ2-7; CDR3 DNA: TGTGCCAGCAGAAGAACGGAACTATACTTC; CDR3 protein: CASRRTELYF
clone size: .; V gene: TRBV10-2; D gene: .; J gene: TRBJ1-1; CDR3 DNA: TGCGCCAGCAGTGAGTCGGTACGGACTGAAGCTTTCTTT; CDR3 protein: CASSESVRTEAFF
clone size: once; V gene: TRBV7-8; D gene: .; J gene: TRBJ2-1; CDR3 DNA: TGTGCCAGCAGCTCCCGGGCCTACAATGAGCAGTTCTTC; CDR3 protein: CASSSRAYNEQFF
clone size: .; V gene: TRBV9; D gene: TRBD2; J gene: TRBJ2-1; CDR3 DNA: TGTGCCAGCAGCGTAGTAGCGGGGGGGCCCAATGAGCAGTTCTTC; CDR3 protein: CASSVVAGGPNEQFF
clone size: .; V gene: TRBV6-5; D gene: TRBD1; J gene: TRBJ2-7; CDR3 DNA: TGTGCCAGCAGGGGACCGAGGACAGGGGACGAGCAGTACTTC; CDR3 protein: CASRGPRTGDEQYF
clone size: .; V gene: TRBV5-1; D gene: .; J gene: TRBJ2-5; CDR3 DNA: TGCGCCAGCAGGGAGGGATCCCAAGAGACCCAGTACTTC; CDR3 protein: CASREGSQETQYF
clone size: few; V gene: TRBV4-1; D gene: TRBD2; J gene: TRBJ2-1; CDR3 DNA: TGCGCCAGCAGCCGCCAGCGGGAGGGTTACAATGAGCAGTTCTTC; CDR3 protein: CASSRQREGYNEQFF
clone size: .; V gene: TRBV6-1; D gene: .; J gene: TRBJ1-3; CDR3 DNA: TGTGCCAGCAGTGAGATGGGGTCTGGAAACACCATATATTTT; CDR3 protein: CASSEMGSGNTIYF
clone size: .; V gene: TRBV6-5; D gene: .; J gene: TRBJ1-2; CDR3 DNA: TGTGCCAGCGCAGGCACCTCTTATGGCTACACCTTC; CDR3 protein: CASAGTSYGYTF
clone size: few; V gene: TRBV7-9; D gene: TRBD1; J gene: TRBJ1-3; CDR3 DNA: TGTGCCAGCAGCCCGGGACAGGGGGCTGATGCTTCTAACACCATATATTTT; CDR3 protein: CASSPGQGADASNTIYF
clone size: .; V gene: TRBV20-1; D gene: .; J gene: TRBJ2-1; CDR3 DNA: TGCAGTGCTAGAGCCGAACCCGAGCAGTTCTTC; CDR3 protein: CSARAEPEQFF
clone size: .; V gene: TRBV5-6; D gene: TRBD1; J gene: TRBJ2-7; CDR3 DNA: TGTGCCAGCAGCCCCGCCGGGACAGGGGCCCACGAGCAGTACTTC; CDR3 protein: CASSPAGTGAHEQYF
clone size: .; V gene: TRBV5-1; D gene: .; J gene: TRBJ1-2; CDR3 DNA: TGCGCCAGCAGCTTGGATAGGGTAGGGGTAACCTATGGCTACACCTTC; CDR3 protein: CASSLDRVGVTYGYTF
clone size: once; V gene: TRBV11-1; D gene: .; J gene: TRBJ2-7; CDR3 DNA: TGTGCCAGCAGCTTTCACAGTTCCTCCATTATATCCTACGAGCAGTACTTC; CDR3 protein: CASSFHSSSIISYEQYF
clone size: .; V gene: TRBV6-5; D gene: .; J gene: TRBJ2-7; CDR3 DNA: TGTGCCAGCAGTCGGAGTACCGGTACCTACGAGCAGTACTTC; CDR3 protein: CASSRSTGTYEQYF
clone size: once; V gene: TRBV19; D gene: TRBD1; J gene: TRBJ2-3; CDR3 DNA: TGTGCCAGTAGTATACCTACAGGGGACCATTCGTCACCCACAGATACGCAGTATTTT; CDR3 protein: CASSIPTGDHSSPTDTQYF
clone size: .; V gene: TRBV15; D gene: .; J gene: TRBJ1-1; CDR3 DNA: TGTGCCACCAGCAGATTTACGACTGGGAACACTGAAGCTTTCTTT; CDR3 protein: CATSRFTTGNTEAFF
clone size: .; V gene: TRBV5-6; D gene: .; J gene: TRBJ1-3; CDR3 DNA: TGTGCCAGCAGCCGGGGGCCCCCGGAAAACACCATATATTTT; CDR3 protein: CASSRGPPENTIYF
clone size: .; V gene: TRBV18; D gene: TRBD1; J gene: TRBJ2-3; CDR3 DNA: TGTGCCAGCTCGAGGCAGGGGGCAGATACGCAGTATTTT; CDR3 protein: CASSRQGADTQYF
clone size: .; V gene: TRBV27; D gene: TRBD1; J gene: TRBJ2-3; CDR3 DNA: TGTGCCAGCAGTTTATTATTCGGGACAGGCACAGATACGCAGTATTTT; CDR3 protein: CASSLLFGTGTDTQYF
clone size: .; V gene: TRBV29-1; D gene: TRBD1; J gene: TRBJ2-1; CDR3 DNA: TGCAGCGTTGATGGACAGGGGGCGTCCTACAATGAGCAGTTCTTC; CDR3 protein: CSVDGQGASYNEQFF
clone size: .; V gene: TRBV6-1; D gene: .; J gene: TRBJ1-2; CDR3 DNA: TGTGCCAGCAGTGAAGCAACAGGGTATGGCTACACCTTC; CDR3 protein: CASSEATGYGYTF
clone size: .; V gene: TRBV27; D gene: TRBD1; J gene: TRBJ1-2; CDR3 DNA: TGTGCCAGCAGTTTATGGGGACAGGAGGGTGGCTACACCTTC; CDR3 protein: CASSLWGQEGGYTF
clone size: .; V gene: TRBV11-2; D gene: TRBD2; J gene: TRBJ2-3; CDR3 DNA: TGTGCCAGCAGCCCAACCCCCGGACTAGCCAACACAGATACGCAGTATTTT; CDR3 protein: CASSPTPGLANTDTQYF
clone size: .; V gene: TRBV12-5; D gene: TRBD1; J gene: TRBJ2-3; CDR3 DNA: TGTGCTAGTGGTGGGGGACAGGGAGCAGATACGCAGTATTTT; CDR3 protein: CASGGGQGADTQYF
clone size: .; V gene: TRBV6-5; D gene: .; J gene: TRBJ2-7; CDR3 DNA: TGTGCCAGCAGTCAGTGGGGCAGTACCTACGAGCAGTACTTC; CDR3 protein: CASSQWGSTYEQYF
clone size: .; V gene: TRBV5-4; D gene: TRBD2; J gene: TRBJ2-3; CDR3 DNA: TGTGCCAGCAGCATTAGCGGGAGGGCCGGAACAGATACGCAGTATTTT; CDR3 protein: CASSISGRAGTDTQYF
clone size: .; V gene: TRBV7-2; D gene: TRBD2; J gene: TRBJ2-7; CDR3 DNA: TGTGCCAGCAGCTTAGGCGGGAGGCCGTCCTTCTACGAGCAGTACTTC; CDR3 protein: CASSLGGRPSFYEQYF
clone size: once; V gene: TRBV28; D gene: .; J gene: TRBJ2-4; CDR3 DNA: TGTGCCAGCAGTTTATTTTTTCCGAAAGCCAAAAACATTCAGTACTTC; CDR3 protein: CASSLFFPKAKNIQYF
clone size: .; V gene: TRBV30; D gene: .; J gene: TRBJ1-3; CDR3 DNA: TGTGCCTGGAGTAGGGGGGGAAACACCATATATTTT; CDR3 protein: CAWSRGGNTIYF
clone size: .; V gene: TRBV19; D gene: TRBD1; J gene: TRBJ1-5; CDR3 DNA: TGTGCCAGTATCCCCGACAGGGCCGCGACTTGGGATCAGCCCCAGCATTTT; CDR3 protein: CASIPDRAATWDQPQHF
clone size: .; V gene: TRBV6-9; D gene: .; J gene: TRBJ1-1; CDR3 DNA: TGTGCCAGCAGCCCACGGGGGGTTCAAGCGACTGAAGCTTTCTTT; CDR3 protein: CASSPRGVQATEAFF
clone size: .; V gene: TRBV2; D gene: .; J gene: TRBJ1-4; CDR3 DNA: TGTGCCAGCAAAGGGGGAACTAATGAAAAACTGTTTTTT; CDR3 protein: CASKGGTNEKLFF
clone size: few; V gene: TRBV27; D gene: .; J gene: TRBJ2-7; CDR3 DNA: TGTGCCAGCAGTTCCTCCGGGACTGAATCGGAGCAGTACTTC; CDR3 protein: CASSSSGTESEQYF
clone size: .; V gene: TRBV6-1; D gene: .; J gene: TRBJ2-7; CDR3 DNA: TGTGCCAGCAGTGAAGAGGTGTGGTTTAACGAGCAGTACTTC; CDR3 protein: CASSEEVWFNEQYF
clone size: .; V gene: TRBV14; D gene: TRBD1; J gene: TRBJ2-6; CDR3 DNA: TGTGCCAGCAGCCACGGGGACAGGGATACCAACGTCCTGACTTTC; CDR3 protein: CASSHGDRDTNVLTF
clone size: few; V gene: TRBV10-3; D gene: TRBD1; J gene: TRBJ1-1; CDR3 DNA: TGTGCCATCAAGGGACAGGAGAACACTGAAGCTTTCTTT; CDR3 protein: CAIKGQENTEAFF
clone size: .; V gene: TRBV10-1; D gene: .; J gene: TRBJ1-5; CDR3 DNA: TGCGCCAGCAGTGAGAGTGGCCGGAATCAGCCCCAGCATTTT; CDR3 protein: CASSESGRNQPQHF
clone size: .; V gene: TRBV10-3; D gene: .; J gene: TRBJ2-5; CDR3 DNA: TGTGCCATCAGTGAGCGGGACAAAGAGACCCAGTACTTC; CDR3 protein: CAISERDKETQYF
clone size: .; V gene: TRBV18; D gene: .; J gene: TRBJ1-4; CDR3 DNA: TGTGCCAGCTCACCACCGGGGTCGCACAGGGAACTGTTTTTT; CDR3 protein: CASSPPGSHRELFF
clone size: .; V gene: TRBV11-3; D gene: .; J gene: TRBJ2-2; CDR3 DNA: TGTGCCAGCAGCTTAAGGGTGAACACCGGGGAGCTGTTTTTT; CDR3 protein: CASSLRVNTGELFF
clone size: .; V gene: TRBV7-8; D gene: TRBD1; J gene: TRBJ1-6; CDR3 DNA: TGTGCCAGCAGCCGGGCACAGGGGGTGAATTCACCCCTCCACTTT; CDR3 protein: CASSRAQGVNSPLHF
clone size: .; V gene: TRBV5-6; D gene: .; J gene: TRBJ2-2; CDR3 DNA: TGTGCCAGCAGTTGGGGGAACACCGGGGAGCTGTTTTTT; CDR3 protein: CASSWGNTGELFF
clone size: once; V gene: TRBV5-6; D gene: TRBD2; J gene: TRBJ2-7; CDR3 DNA: TGTGCCAGCAGCCAAAGGGTGGCGGGAGGTTACGAGCAGTACTTC; CDR3 protein: CASSQRVAGGYEQYF